This TCR beta chain is from a study of cytomegalovirus exposure and HLA in healthy donors. The PCR had 60 Vbeta and 13 Jbeta primers. Only in-frame clones appear in the TCRdb table, and some are missing; sequencing was by immunoSEQ multiplex PCR. The data contain roughly 120,000 clones, 81% of them singletons. Per the germline V gene, CDR1 is MNHEY and CDR2 is SVGAGI. V dropped 1 base and J dropped 3 bases, with 13 bases sitting between them. CDR3 length equals 15 residues. The table lists this clone with a count of one. This clonotype was sampled from a woman aged 25 to 39 in good health and CMV-seronegative. Source material: PBMCs. The gene calls are TRBV6-5 and TRBJ2-7, with D possibly matching TRBD1 (6 bases). The CDR3 DNA sequence: TGTGCCAGCAGTTACTTGGGACACATGCGCTACGAGCAGTACTTC. It codes for CASSYLGHMRYEQYF.